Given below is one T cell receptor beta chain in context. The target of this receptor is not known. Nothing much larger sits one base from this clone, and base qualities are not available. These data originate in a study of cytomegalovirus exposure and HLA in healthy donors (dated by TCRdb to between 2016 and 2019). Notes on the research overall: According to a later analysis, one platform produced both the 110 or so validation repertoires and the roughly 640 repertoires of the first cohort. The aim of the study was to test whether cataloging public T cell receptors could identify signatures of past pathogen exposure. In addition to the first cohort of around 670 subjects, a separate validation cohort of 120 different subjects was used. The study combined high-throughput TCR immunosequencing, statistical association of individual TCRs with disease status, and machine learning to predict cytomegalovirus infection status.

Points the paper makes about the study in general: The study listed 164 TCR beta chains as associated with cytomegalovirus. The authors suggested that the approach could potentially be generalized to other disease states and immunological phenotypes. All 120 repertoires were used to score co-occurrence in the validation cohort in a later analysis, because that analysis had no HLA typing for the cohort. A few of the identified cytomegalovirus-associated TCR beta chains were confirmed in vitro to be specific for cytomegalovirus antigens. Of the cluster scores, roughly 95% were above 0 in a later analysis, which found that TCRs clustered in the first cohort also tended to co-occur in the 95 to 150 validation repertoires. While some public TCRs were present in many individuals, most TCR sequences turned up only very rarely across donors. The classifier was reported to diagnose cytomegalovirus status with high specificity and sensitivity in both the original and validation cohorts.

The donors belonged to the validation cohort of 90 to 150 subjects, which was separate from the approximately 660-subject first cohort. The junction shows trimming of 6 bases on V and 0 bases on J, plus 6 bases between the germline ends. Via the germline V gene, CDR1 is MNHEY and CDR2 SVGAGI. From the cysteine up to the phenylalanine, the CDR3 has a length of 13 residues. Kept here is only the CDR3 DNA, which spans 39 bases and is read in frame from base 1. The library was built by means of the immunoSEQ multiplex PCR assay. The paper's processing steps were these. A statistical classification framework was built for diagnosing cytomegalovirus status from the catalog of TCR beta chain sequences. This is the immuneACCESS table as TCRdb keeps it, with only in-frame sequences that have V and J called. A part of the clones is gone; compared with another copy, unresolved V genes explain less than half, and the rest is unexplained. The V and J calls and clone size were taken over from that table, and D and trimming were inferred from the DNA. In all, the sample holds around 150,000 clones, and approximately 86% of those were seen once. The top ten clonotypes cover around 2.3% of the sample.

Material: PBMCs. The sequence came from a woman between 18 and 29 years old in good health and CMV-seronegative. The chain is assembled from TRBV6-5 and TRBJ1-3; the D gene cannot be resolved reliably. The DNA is TGTGCCAGCAGACGGAGCTCTGGAAACACCATATATTTT. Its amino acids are CASRRSSGNTIYF.